This T cell receptor beta chain was recorded in a study of cytomegalovirus exposure and HLA in healthy donors. Sequencing was performed with immunoSEQ multiplex PCR; in TCRdb, only in-frame clones are kept and a portion is missing. The sample consists of approximately 160,000 clones, approximately 96% of them appearing once. The CDR3 contains 16 residues. V was trimmed by 2 bases and J by 8 bases, leaving 21 bases between them. Germline CDR1 SGHVS, CDR2 FQNEAQ. The clonotype comes from a woman between 18 and 30 years old in good health and CMV-seronegative. The chain couples TRBV7-8 to TRBJ1-2; the D is unclear. The specimen sequenced was PBMCs. CDR3 sequence: CASSLNGRGTTGGYTF. The CDR3 nucleotides read TGTGCCAGCAGCTTAAACGGTCGGGGAACGACGGGCGGCTACACCTTC.